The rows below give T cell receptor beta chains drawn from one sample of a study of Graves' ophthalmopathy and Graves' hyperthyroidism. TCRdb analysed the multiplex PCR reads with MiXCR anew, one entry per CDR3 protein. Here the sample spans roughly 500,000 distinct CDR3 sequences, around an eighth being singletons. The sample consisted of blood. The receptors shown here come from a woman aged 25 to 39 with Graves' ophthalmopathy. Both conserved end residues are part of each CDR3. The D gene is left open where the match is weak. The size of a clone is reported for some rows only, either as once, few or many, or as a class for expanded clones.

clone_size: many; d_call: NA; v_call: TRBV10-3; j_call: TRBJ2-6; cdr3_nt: TGTGCCACCGGGACGGAATCCTCTGGGGCCAACGTCCTGACTTTC; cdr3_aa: CATGTESSGANVLTF
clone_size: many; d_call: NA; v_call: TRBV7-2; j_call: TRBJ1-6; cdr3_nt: TGTGCCAGCAGCTTTGGGGGCGGGAACAGCTTCTATAATTCACCCCTCCACTTT; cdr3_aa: CASSFGGGNSFYNSPLHF
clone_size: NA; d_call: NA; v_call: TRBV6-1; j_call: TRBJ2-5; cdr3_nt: TGTGCCAGCACCAGAATCGGACGGACGACTCAAGAGACCCAGTACTTC; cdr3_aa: CASTRIGRTTQETQYF
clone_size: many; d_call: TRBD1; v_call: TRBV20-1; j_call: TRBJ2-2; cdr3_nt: TGCAGTGCTTCTCGACAGGGAGACACCGGGGAGCTGTTTTTT; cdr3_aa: CSASRQGDTGELFF
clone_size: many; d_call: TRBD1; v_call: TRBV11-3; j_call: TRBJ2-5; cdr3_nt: TGTGCCAGCAGCCCCAGGACAGGGGCCCAAGAGACCCAGTACTTC; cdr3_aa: CASSPRTGAQETQYF
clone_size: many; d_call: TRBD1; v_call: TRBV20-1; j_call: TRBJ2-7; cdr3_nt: TGCAGTGCGCAAGGGACAGGGACAAGAGAGCAGTACTTC; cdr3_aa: CSAQGTGTREQYF
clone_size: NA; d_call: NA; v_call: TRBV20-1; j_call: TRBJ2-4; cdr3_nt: TGCAGTGCCAGACGGCTAGGACCGAACTCAGCCAAAAACATTCAGTACTTC; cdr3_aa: CSARRLGPNSAKNIQYF
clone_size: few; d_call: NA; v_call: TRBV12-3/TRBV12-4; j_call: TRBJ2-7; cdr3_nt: TGTGCCAGCAGTCCCCTCGGGGGTGAGGGCTTCGCCTACGAGCAGTACTTC; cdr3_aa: CASSPLGGEGFAYEQYF
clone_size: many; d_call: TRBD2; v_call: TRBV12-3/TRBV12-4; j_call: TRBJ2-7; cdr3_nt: TGTGCCAGCAGCCGAAGCGGGGAGGGCCGATACGAGCAGTACTTC; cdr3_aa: CASSRSGEGRYEQYF
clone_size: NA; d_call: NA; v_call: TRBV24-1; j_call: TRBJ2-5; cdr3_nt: TGTGCCACCGCGAGACACGGCAAGGAGACCCAGTACTTC; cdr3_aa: CATARHGKETQYF
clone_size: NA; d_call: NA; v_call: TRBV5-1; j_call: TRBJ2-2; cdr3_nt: TGCGCCAGCAGACGAACCACCGACACCGGGGAGCTGTTTTTT; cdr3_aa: CASRRTTDTGELFF
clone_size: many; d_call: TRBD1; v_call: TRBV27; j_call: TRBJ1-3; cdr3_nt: TGTGCCAGCAGCCACAGGGGCTCGGCTTTGGACACCATATATTTT; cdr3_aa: CASSHRGSALDTIYF
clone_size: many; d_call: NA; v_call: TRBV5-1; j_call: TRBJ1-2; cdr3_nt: TGCGCCAGCAGCCAAATGACAGAATATGGCTACACCTTC; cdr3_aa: CASSQMTEYGYTF
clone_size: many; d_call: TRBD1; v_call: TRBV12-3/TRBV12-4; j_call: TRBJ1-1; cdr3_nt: TGTGCCAGCAGTTTCCAGAGCACAGGGGGATTTTGGGTGAACACTGAAGCTTTCTTT; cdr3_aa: CASSFQSTGGFWVNTEAFF
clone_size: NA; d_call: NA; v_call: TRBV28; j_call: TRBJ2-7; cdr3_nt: TGTGCCAGCAGTATCATCTCCTACGAGCAGTACTTC; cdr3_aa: CASSIISYEQYF
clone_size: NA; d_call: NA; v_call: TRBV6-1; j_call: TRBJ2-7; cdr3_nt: TGTGCCAGCAGTGAAAGCAGGGCCTACGAGCAGTACTTC; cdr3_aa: CASSESRAYEQYF
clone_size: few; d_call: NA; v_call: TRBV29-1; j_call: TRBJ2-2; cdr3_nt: TGCAGCGTTTATTTGGTAAAAGTTCGTGCCGGGGAGCTGTTTTTT; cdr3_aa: CSVYLVKVRAGELFF
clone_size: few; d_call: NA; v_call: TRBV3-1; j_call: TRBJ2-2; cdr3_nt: TGTGCCGTCAAGGGACCGAACACCGGGGAGCTGTTTTTT; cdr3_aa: CAVKGPNTGELFF
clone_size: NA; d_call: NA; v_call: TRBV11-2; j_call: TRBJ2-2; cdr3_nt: TGTGCCAGCAGCTTGGAGGGCGTCGGCACCGGGGATCTGTTTTTT; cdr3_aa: CASSLEGVGTGDLFF
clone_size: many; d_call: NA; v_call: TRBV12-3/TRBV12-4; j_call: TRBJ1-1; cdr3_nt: TGTGCCAGCAGTTTAAATGGGGGGACTGAAGCTTTCTTT; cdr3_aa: CASSLNGGTEAFF
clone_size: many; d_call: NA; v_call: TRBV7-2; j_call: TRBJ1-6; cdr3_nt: TGTGCCAGCAGCTCGTGGGGAAACATGGATTCACCCCTCCACTTT; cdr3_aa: CASSSWGNMDSPLHF
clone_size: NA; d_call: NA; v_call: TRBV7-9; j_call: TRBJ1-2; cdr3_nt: TGTGCCAGCAGCTTAGCGCTGGAACCGATCTATGGCTACACCTTC; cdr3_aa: CASSLALEPIYGYTF
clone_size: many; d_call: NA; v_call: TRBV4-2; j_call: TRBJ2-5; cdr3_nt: TGTGCCAGCAGCTATGTAGAGAGTTGGGGAGAGACCCAGTACTTC; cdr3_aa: CASSYVESWGETQYF
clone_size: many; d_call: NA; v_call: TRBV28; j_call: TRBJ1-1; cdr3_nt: TGTGCCAGCAGCTCAGGGACACTGAACACTGAAGCTTTCTTT; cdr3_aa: CASSSGTLNTEAFF
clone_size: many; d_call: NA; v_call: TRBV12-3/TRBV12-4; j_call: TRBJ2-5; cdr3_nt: TGTGCCAGCAGTTTGAATGGCGTGGTGGAGACCCAGTACTTC; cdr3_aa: CASSLNGVVETQYF
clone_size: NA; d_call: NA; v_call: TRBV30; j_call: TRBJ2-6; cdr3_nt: TGTGCCTGGAGCCCCTCTCGAAGCTCTGGGGCCAACGTCCTGACTTTC; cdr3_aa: CAWSPSRSSGANVLTF